This is a list of T cell receptor beta chains from one sample in a study of blood T cell repertoires in COVID-19. Method: immunoSEQ multiplex PCR; TCRdb's copy keeps in-frame clones and lacks some. Found here are 200,000 or so clones, around 87% of them singletons; the top ten hold 7% to 8.5%. The sample consisted of PBMCs or T cells enriched from blood (not recorded which). Every receptor here comes from a young man in a cohort exposed to, infected with or recovered from COVID-19 (not recorded which). Each CDR3 is given with its conserved first and last residue. Fields, in order: D gene, clone size, V gene, J gene, CDR3 DNA, CDR3 protein. A D gene is named only where the DNA matches it firmly. A row's size may be missing; if present it is once, few, many or a size class.

.,.,TRBV11-2,TRBJ2-6,TGTGCCAGCAGCTATAGCTCTGGGGCCAACGTCCTGACTTTC,CASSYSSGANVLTF
TRBD1,.,TRBV27,TRBJ2-2,TGTGCCAGCTCAGTCCGGGACAGACCCTACGGGGAGCTGTTTTTT,CASSVRDRPYGELFF
TRBD1,.,TRBV6-6,TRBJ1-5,TGTGCCAGCAGACGAGGGACAGGGGAGGTTAGGGGCAATCAGCCCCAGCATTTT,CASRRGTGEVRGNQPQHF
TRBD1,.,TRBV14,TRBJ1-3,TGTGCCAGCAGCCAATCCGGACAGGTCTACGGTCGCACCATATATTTT,CASSQSGQVYGRTIYF
.,.,TRBV20-1,TRBJ1-5,TGCAGTGCTAGTCCCCACAGAGTTGTCAGCAATCAGCCCCAGCATTTT,CSASPHRVVSNQPQHF
.,.,TRBV11-2,TRBJ1-3,TGTGCCAGCAGCGCGGGACCAAACTCTGGAAACACCATATATTTT,CASSAGPNSGNTIYF
TRBD2,.,TRBV7-3,TRBJ2-3,TGTGCCAGCAGCTTAAGAAGCGGGAGTCTAGCCGCCCCAGATACGCAGTATTTT,CASSLRSGSLAAPDTQYF
.,.,TRBV5-6,TRBJ2-2,TGTGCCAGCAGCTCCACACTACGATACGCGAACACCGGGGAGCTGTTTTTT,CASSSTLRYANTGELFF
.,.,TRBV7-9,TRBJ2-3,TGTGCCAGCAGCCTGAGACAGGCTAGCACAGATACGCAGTATTTT,CASSLRQASTDTQYF
TRBD2,.,TRBV5-1,TRBJ2-7,TGCGCCAGCAGCTTGGTTTCTAGCGGGAGTTACGAGCAGTACTTC,CASSLVSSGSYEQYF
.,.,TRBV15,TRBJ1-2,TGTGCCACCAGCAGTGACAGAAGCAACTATGGCTACACCTTC,CATSSDRSNYGYTF
.,.,TRBV5-6,TRBJ1-2,TGTGCCAGCAGCTTGGCGGCCACGATCCAGGCGACTAACTATGGCTACACCTTC,CASSLAATIQATNYGYTF
TRBD2,.,TRBV19,TRBJ2-1,TGTGCCAGTAGTACGGGACTAGCGGGAGTGGGCTCCTACAATGAGCAGTTCTTC,CASSTGLAGVGSYNEQFF
.,few,TRBV19,TRBJ2-1,TGTGCCAGTAGTCACCAAGGGGGGGGCAATGAGCAGTTCTTC,CASSHQGGGNEQFF
TRBD1,.,TRBV7-8,TRBJ1-5,TGTGCCAGCAGTAGAAATTCCGGGACAGGGGGCAATCAGCCCCAGCATTTT,CASSRNSGTGGNQPQHF
.,.,TRBV28,TRBJ2-5,TGTGCCAGCAGTGACTTCGAAGAGACCCAGTACTTC,CASSDFEETQYF
.,.,TRBV5-1,TRBJ1-1,TGCGCCAGCAGCTCCCTTAATACAGGTTCGAACACTGAAGCTTTCTTT,CASSSLNTGSNTEAFF
.,once,TRBV9,TRBJ2-1,TGTGCCAGCAGCGTATTAGAGGGTGCGCACGATGAGCAGTTCTTC,CASSVLEGAHDEQFF
TRBD2,once,TRBV19,TRBJ2-1,TGTGCCAGTAGGACGATAGGACTAGCGGGAACCTACAATGAGCAGTTCTTC,CASRTIGLAGTYNEQFF
TRBD2,.,TRBV7-8,TRBJ2-3,TGTGCCAGCAGCCAGGGACTAGCGACAGATACGCAGTATTTT,CASSQGLATDTQYF
.,.,TRBV12-5,TRBJ1-5,TGTGCTAGTGGTTTGTTCGGGAGCTATAGCAATCAGCCCCAGCATTTT,CASGLFGSYSNQPQHF
.,.,TRBV6-5,TRBJ2-7,TGTGCCAGCAGGGAGGAAGGGAGGAGGACCTACGAGCAGTACTTC,CASREEGRRTYEQYF
TRBD1,.,TRBV7-9,TRBJ2-7,TGTGCCAGCAGCCCCGGACAGGGGAGGGCCTACGAGCAGTACTTC,CASSPGQGRAYEQYF
.,.,TRBV27,TRBJ2-2,TGTGCCAGCAGGACGTTAGCGGCGAACACCGGGGAGCTGTTTTTT,CASRTLAANTGELFF
.,once,TRBV6-2/TRBV6-3,TRBJ1-3,TGTGCCAGCAGTTACTCCGTATTTATTCGCTCTGGAAACACCATATATTTT,CASSYSVFIRSGNTIYF
TRBD1,.,TRBV27,TRBJ2-1,TGTGCCAGCAGTTCTTTCAGGGGGAAGGATGAGCAGTTCTTC,CASSSFRGKDEQFF
.,.,TRBV28,TRBJ2-7,TGTGCCAGCAGTTTACCCTTACAGAGAACATACTTC,CASSLPLQRTYF
.,.,TRBV29-1,TRBJ2-5,TGCAGCGTTGAGGCACAACAAGAGACCCAGTACTTC,CSVEAQQETQYF
TRBD1,once,TRBV5-8,TRBJ1-2,TGTGCCAGCAGCGACTTGGTGGGACAGGGTTGGCATGGCTACACCTTC,CASSDLVGQGWHGYTF
.,.,TRBV10-2,TRBJ2-5,TGCGCCAGCAGTGAACCCGAGGGGGTCCTCGGGACCCAGTACTTC,CASSEPEGVLGTQYF
TRBD1,.,TRBV5-5,TRBJ2-7,TGTGCCAGCAGCTTGTTACCTACAGGGGCCTCCTACGAGCAGTACTTC,CASSLLPTGASYEQYF
.,.,TRBV24-1,TRBJ2-5,TGTGCCACCAGTGACCCGACAGGTCAAGAGACCCAGTACTTC,CATSDPTGQETQYF
.,.,TRBV28,TRBJ1-2,TGTGCCAGCCAGGACTATGGCTACACCTTC,CASQDYGYTF
TRBD1,.,TRBV5-4,TRBJ2-5,TGTGCCAGCAGCCCGGGACAGGGGGCTCAGACCCAGTACTTC,CASSPGQGAQTQYF
.,.,TRBV28,TRBJ2-3,TGTGCCAGCAGTTTGGGGGCGAGCACAGATACGCAGTATTTT,CASSLGASTDTQYF
.,.,TRBV3-1/TRBV3-2,TRBJ2-2,TGTGCCAGCAGCCACGCGGCGGGGACGGGCACCGGGGAGCTGTTTTTT,CASSHAAGTGTGELFF
TRBD2,.,TRBV6-5,TRBJ2-5,TGTGCCAGCAGGATCAGCGGGGGGTCGCAAGAGACCCAGTACTTC,CASRISGGSQETQYF
TRBD1,.,TRBV28,TRBJ2-2,TGTGCCAGCAGTTCACAACACCACGGGACAGGGAAAAACACCGGGGAGCTGTTTTTT,CASSSQHHGTGKNTGELFF
TRBD1,.,TRBV9,TRBJ1-2,TGTGCCAGCAGCGCCTTGACAGGGGGCGTTAGGGTCGGTGGCTACACCTTC,CASSALTGGVRVGGYTF
.,.,TRBV7-9,TRBJ1-5,TGTGCCAGCAGCCAGGAGGGCTTGAGCAATCAGCCCCAGCATTTT,CASSQEGLSNQPQHF
.,.,TRBV5-6,TRBJ1-5,TGTGCCAGCAGCTGGTGGGGGGGGAATCAGCCCCAGCATTTT,CASSWWGGNQPQHF
TRBD2,.,TRBV24-1,TRBJ2-5,TGTGCCACCAGTGATTTAACTAGCGGGGTAGAGACCCAGTACTTC,CATSDLTSGVETQYF